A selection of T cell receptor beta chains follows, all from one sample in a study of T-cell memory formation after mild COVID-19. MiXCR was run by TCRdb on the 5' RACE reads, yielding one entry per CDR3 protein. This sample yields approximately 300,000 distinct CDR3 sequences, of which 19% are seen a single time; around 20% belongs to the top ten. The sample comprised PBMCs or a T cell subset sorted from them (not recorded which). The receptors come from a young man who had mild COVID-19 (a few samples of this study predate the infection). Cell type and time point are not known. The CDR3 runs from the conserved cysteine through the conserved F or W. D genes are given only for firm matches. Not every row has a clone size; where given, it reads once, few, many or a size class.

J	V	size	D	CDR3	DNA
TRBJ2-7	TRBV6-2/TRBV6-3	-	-	CASSYFGPSYEQYF	TGTGCCAGCAGCTACTTCGGACCTTCCTACGAGCAGTACTTC
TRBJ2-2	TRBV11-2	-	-	CASSLDELELFF	TGTGCCAGCAGCTTAGACGAACTGGAGCTGTTTTTT
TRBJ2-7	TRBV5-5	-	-	CASSLALGVGSYEQYF	TGTGCCAGCAGCTTGGCCCTCGGGGTCGGGTCCTACGAGCAGTACTTC
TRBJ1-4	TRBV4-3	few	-	CASSRARGGEKLFF	TGCGCCAGCAGCCGAGCACGTGGGGGGGAAAAACTGTTTTTT
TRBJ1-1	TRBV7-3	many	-	CASGDTANTEAFF	TGTGCCAGCGGGGACACAGCGAACACTGAAGCTTTCTTT
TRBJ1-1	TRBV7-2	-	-	CASSLWDTGREAFF	TGTGCCAGCAGCTTATGGGACACCGGGCGTGAAGCTTTCTTT
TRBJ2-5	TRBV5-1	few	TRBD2	CASSWTSGGAGETQYF	TGCGCCAGCAGCTGGACTAGCGGGGGGGCTGGTGAGACCCAGTACTTC
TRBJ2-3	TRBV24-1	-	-	CATSDERDTQYF	TGTGCCACCAGTGATGAGCGGGATACGCAGTATTTT
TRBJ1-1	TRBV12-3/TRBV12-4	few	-	CASSLSQVEGAFF	TGTGCCAGCAGTTTATCACAGGTAGAAGGAGCTTTCTTT
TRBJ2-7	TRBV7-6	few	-	CASSLAGVEQYF	TGTGCCAGCAGCTTAGCAGGGGTCGAGCAGTACTTC
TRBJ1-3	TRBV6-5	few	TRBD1	CASSYSAGGSGNTIYF	TGTGCCAGCAGTTACTCAGCAGGGGGTTCTGGAAACACCATATATTTT
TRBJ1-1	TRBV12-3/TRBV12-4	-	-	CASSLYVNTEAFF	TGTGCCAGCAGTTTATATGTGAACACTGAAGCTTTCTTT
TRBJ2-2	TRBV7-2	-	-	CASSLGVAYQGELFF	TGTGCCAGCAGCTTAGGTGTGGCATACCAGGGGGAGCTGTTTTTT
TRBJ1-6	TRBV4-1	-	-	CASSQVTGTTNSPLHF	TGCGCCAGCAGCCAAGTAACCGGGACAACTAATTCACCCCTCCACTTT
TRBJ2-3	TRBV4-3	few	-	CASSQDPVTDTQYF	TGCGCCAGCAGCCAAGATCCAGTCACAGATACGCAGTATTTT
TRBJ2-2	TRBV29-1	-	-	CSVGGVRGNTGELFF	TGCAGCGTTGGAGGGGTGCGGGGGAACACCGGGGAGCTGTTTTTT
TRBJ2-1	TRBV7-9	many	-	CASSLGTGNEQFF	TGTGCTAGCAGCCTCGGGACTGGCAATGAGCAGTTCTTC
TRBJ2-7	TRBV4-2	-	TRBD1	CASSQVGGQGIPDQYF	TGTGCCAGCAGCCAAGTTGGGGGACAGGGTATACCGGATCAGTACTTC
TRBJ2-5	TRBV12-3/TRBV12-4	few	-	CASSLSGGQTQYF	TGTGCCAGCAGTTTATCCGGGGGTCAGACCCAGTACTTC
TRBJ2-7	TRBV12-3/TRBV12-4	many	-	CASSLRGTASYEQYF	TGTGCCAGCAGTCTAAGGGGGACGGCGTCCTACGAGCAGTACTTC
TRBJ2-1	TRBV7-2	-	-	CASSLSGGWLGEQFF	TGTGCCAGCAGCTTATCTGGGGGGTGGCTTGGTGAGCAGTTCTTC
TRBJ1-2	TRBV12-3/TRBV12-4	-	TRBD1	CASNPTGNYGYTF	TGTGCCAGCAACCCGACAGGGAACTATGGCTACACCTTC
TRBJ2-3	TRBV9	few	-	CASSVEGSKGDTQYF	TGTGCCAGCAGCGTAGAGGGTAGCAAGGGAGATACGCAGTATTTT
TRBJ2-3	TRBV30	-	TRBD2	CAWSVGLGTDTQYF	TGTGCCTGGAGTGTTGGACTAGGCACAGATACGCAGTATTTT
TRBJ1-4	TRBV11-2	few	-	CASSFTSSEKLFF	TGTGCCAGCAGCTTTACAAGCAGTGAAAAACTGTTTTTT
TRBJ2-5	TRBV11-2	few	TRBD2	CASSLGDHPGLAQETQYF	TGTGCCAGCAGCTTAGGAGACCACCCGGGACTAGCCCAAGAGACCCAGTACTTC
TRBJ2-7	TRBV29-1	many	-	CSVGDTSYEQYF	TGCAGCGTTGGGGATACATCCTACGAGCAGTACTTC
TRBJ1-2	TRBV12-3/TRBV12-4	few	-	CASSDRTASYYGYTF	TGTGCCAGCAGTGATAGGACAGCGTCATACTATGGCTACACCTTC
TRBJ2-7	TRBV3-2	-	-	CASSQNSGFRDEQYF	TGTGCCAGCAGCCAAAATTCAGGTTTCAGGGACGAGCAGTACTTC
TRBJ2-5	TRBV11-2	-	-	CASSFPGAETQYF	TGTGCCAGCAGCTTCCCGGGGGCGGAGACCCAGTACTTC
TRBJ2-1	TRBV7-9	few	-	CASRQRTGGNEQFF	TGTGCCAGCAGACAGAGGACCGGTGGGAATGAGCAGTTCTTC
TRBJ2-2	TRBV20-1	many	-	CSAPEVTGELFF	TGCAGTGCCCCGGAAGTAACCGGGGAGCTGTTTTTT
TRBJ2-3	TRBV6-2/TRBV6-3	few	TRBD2	CASSPAGGGDTQYF	TGTGCCAGCAGTCCAGCGGGGGGCGGAGATACGCAGTATTTT
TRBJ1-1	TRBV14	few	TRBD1	CASSLPTGGSATEAFF	TGTGCCAGCAGCCTCCCCACAGGGGGCTCTGCCACTGAAGCTTTCTTT
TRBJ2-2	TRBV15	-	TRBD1	CATSRYRGYYTGELFF	TGTGCCACCAGCAGGTACAGGGGTTACTACACCGGGGAGCTGTTTTTT
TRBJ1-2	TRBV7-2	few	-	CASSFDGTQPYGYTF	TGTGCCAGCAGCTTTGACGGGACCCAGCCTTATGGCTACACCTTC
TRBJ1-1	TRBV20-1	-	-	CSASRLAGAFF	TGCAGTGCTAGTCGTCTGGCGGGGGCTTTCTTT
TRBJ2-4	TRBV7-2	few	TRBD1	CASSSLDRDAGIQYF	TGTGCCAGCAGCTCGTTGGACAGGGATGCTGGCATTCAGTACTTC
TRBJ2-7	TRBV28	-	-	CASSYSGPLGEQYF	TGTGCCAGCAGTTATAGTGGGCCCTTGGGAGAGCAGTACTTC
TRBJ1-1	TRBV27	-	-	CASSLSIGHTTEAFF	TGTGCCAGCAGTTTATCGATCGGACATACAACTGAAGCTTTCTTT
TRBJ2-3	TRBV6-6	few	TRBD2	CASSLTSGAKSTDTQYF	TGTGCCAGCAGTTTGACTAGCGGGGCGAAAAGCACAGATACGCAGTATTTT
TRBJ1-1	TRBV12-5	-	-	CASGVQGNTEAFF	TGTGCTAGTGGGGTACAGGGGAACACTGAAGCTTTCTTT
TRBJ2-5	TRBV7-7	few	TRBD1	CASSQTGGGETQYF	TGTGCCAGCAGCCAAACAGGGGGCGGGGAGACCCAGTACTTC
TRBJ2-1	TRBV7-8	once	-	CASSHQGRSSYNEQFF	TGTGCCAGCAGCCACCAAGGACGGAGCTCCTACAATGAGCAGTTCTTC
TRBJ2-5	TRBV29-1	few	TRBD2	CSVEDPLAGGPGETQYF	TGCAGCGTTGAAGATCCCCTAGCGGGGGGGCCCGGGGAGACCCAGTACTTC
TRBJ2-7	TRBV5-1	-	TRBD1	CASSQNRTGITRGEQYF	TGCGCCAGCAGCCAAAATCGGACAGGGATCACCAGGGGGGAGCAGTACTTC
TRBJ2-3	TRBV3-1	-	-	CASSQGGILADTQYF	TGTGCCAGCAGCCAAGGGGGAATCCTCGCCGATACGCAGTATTTT
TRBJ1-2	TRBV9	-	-	CASSSDTFHYGYTF	TGTGCCAGCAGCTCCGACACGTTCCACTATGGCTACACCTTC
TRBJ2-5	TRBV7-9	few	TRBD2	CASSLPTSGGQETQYF	TGTGCCAGCAGCCTTCCGACTAGCGGGGGCCAAGAGACCCAGTACTTC
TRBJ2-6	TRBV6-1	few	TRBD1	CASKGPQGSGANVLTF	TGTGCCAGCAAGGGTCCACAGGGGTCTGGGGCCAACGTCCTGACTTTC
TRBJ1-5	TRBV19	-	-	CASSTGPLRLPQHF	TGTGCCAGTAGTACAGGACCTTTGCGGTTGCCCCAGCATTTT
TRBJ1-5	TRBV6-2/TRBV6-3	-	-	CASSSEGYSNQPQHF	TGTGCCAGCAGTTCCGAGGGTTATAGCAATCAGCCCCAGCATTTT
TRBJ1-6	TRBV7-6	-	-	CASSFRPPSSYNSPLHF	TGTGCCAGCAGCTTTCGGCCGCCCAGCTCCTATAATTCACCCCTCCACTTT
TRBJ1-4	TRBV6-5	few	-	CASSYPGEKLFF	TGTGCCAGCAGTTACCCAGGGGAAAAACTGTTTTTT
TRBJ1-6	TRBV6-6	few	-	CASSYTGQGITPLHF	TGTGCCAGCAGTTACACGGGGCAGGGAATCACACCCCTCCACTTT
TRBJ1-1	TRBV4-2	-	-	CASSQDNIYRTEAFF	TGTGCCAGCAGCCAAGATAACATCTATCGGACTGAAGCTTTCTTT
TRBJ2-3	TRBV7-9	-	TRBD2	CASSLGEAGADTQYF	TGTGCCAGCAGCTTAGGGGAGGCGGGAGCCGATACGCAGTATTTT